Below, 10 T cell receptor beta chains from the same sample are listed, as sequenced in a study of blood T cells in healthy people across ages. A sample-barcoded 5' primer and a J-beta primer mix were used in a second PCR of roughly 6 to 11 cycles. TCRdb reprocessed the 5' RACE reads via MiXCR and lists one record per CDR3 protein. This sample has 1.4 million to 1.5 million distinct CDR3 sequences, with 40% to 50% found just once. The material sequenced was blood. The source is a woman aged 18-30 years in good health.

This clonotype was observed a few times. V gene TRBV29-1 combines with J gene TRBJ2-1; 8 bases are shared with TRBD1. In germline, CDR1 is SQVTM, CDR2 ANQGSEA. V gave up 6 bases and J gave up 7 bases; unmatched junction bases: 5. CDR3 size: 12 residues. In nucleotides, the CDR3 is TGCAGCGTGCAGGGGGCGAAGAATGAGCAGTTCTTC. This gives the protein CSVQGAKNEQFF.

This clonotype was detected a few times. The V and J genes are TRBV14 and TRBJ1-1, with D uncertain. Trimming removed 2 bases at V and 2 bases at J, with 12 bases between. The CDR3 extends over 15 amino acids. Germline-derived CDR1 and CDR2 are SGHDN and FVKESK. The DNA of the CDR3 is TGTGCCAGCAGCCAAAAGGATTTGTATAACACTGAAGCTTTCTTT. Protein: CASSQKDLYNTEAFF.

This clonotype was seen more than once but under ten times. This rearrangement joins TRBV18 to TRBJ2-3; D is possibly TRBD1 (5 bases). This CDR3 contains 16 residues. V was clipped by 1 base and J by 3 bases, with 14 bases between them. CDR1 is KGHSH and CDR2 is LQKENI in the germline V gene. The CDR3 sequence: CASSPLGDKGTDTQYF. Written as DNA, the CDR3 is TGTGCCAGCTCACCACTAGGGGATAAGGGGACAGATACGCAGTATTTT.

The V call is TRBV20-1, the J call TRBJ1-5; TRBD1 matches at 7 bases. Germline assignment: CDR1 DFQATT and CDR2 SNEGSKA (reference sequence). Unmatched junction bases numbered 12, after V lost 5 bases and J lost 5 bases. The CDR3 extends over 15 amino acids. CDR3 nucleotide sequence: TGCAGTGCTCCGGCTAGACAGGGTATAGATCAGCCCCAGCATTTT. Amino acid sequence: CSAPARQGIDQPQHF.

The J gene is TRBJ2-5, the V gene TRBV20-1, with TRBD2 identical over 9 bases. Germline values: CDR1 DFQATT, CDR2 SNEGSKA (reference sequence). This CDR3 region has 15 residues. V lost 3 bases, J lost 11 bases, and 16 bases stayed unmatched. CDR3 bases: TGCAGTGCTAGGTCGCGGGGGGGCCTTGGAAATGAGCAGTACTTC. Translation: CSARSRGGLGNEQYF.

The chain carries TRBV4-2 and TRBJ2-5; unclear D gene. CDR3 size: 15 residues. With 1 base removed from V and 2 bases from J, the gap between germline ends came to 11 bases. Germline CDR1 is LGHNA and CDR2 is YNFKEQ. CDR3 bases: TGTGCCAGCAGCCAAGGGTTTGGGGAACAAGAGACCCAGTACTTC. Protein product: CASSQGFGEQETQYF.

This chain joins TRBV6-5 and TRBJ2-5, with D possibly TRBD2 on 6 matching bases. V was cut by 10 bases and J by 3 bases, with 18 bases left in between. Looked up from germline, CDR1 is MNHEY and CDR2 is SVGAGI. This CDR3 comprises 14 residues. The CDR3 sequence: CATSRGRRKETQYF. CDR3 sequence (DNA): TGTGCCACCTCCCGGGGGAGGAGGAAAGAGACCCAGTACTTC.

The CDR3 sequence: CASSNLLGGEQETQFF. DNA for the CDR3: TGTGCCAGCAGCAACCTCCTAGGGGGGGAACAAGAGACCCAGTTCTTC. The chain employs TRBV28 and TRBJ2-1; perhaps TRBD2 as D (7 bases). V gave up 6 bases and J gave up 13 bases, with 28 bases separating them. Germline V lookup: CDR1 MDHEN, CDR2 SYDVKM. CDR3 length: 16 amino acids.

This CDR3 is CASSYPRSAGASSYNEQFF. The CDR3 DNA follows: TGTGCCAGCAGTTACCCCAGGTCGGCGGGGGCGAGCTCCTACAATGAGCAGTTCTTC. The J gene is TRBJ2-1, the V gene TRBV6-6; tentatively, D is TRBD2 (7 bases). Germline assignment: CDR1 MNHNY and CDR2 SVGAGI (reference sequence). V was trimmed by 2 bases and J by 0 bases, leaving 20 bases between them. The CDR3 runs 19 residues.

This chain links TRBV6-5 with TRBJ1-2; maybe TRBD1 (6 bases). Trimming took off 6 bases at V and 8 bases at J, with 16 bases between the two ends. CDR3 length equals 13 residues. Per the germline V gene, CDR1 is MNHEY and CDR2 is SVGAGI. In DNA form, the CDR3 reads TGTGCCAGCAGAAAGACAGGCAGGAGGGGCTACACCTTC. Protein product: CASRKTGRRGYTF.